In this sample, the clone carrying this T cell receptor (beta chain) turned up many times. What it recognizes is unknown. This sample is drawn from a study of T-cell memory formation after mild COVID-19. Study-level points and caveats: The study detected some responding clones in pre-infection memory, suggesting cross-reactive memory joined.

cDNA libraries for TCR alpha and TCR beta, carrying sample barcodes and UMIs, came from 5'RACE with constant-segment primers. MiXCR, run by TCRdb on the 5' RACE reads, gives a single entry per CDR3 protein. The profile covers under 200,000 distinct CDR3 sequences, with 11% appearing a single time and roughly 3.8% taken by the ten largest. Sequences were obtained from PBMCs or a T cell subset sorted from them (not recorded which). This clonotype was sampled from a man aged 18-30 years who had mild COVID-19 (a few samples of this study predate the infection). Cell type and time point are not known.

CDR3 protein: CSALAGGLNEQFF. For the CDR3, the DNA is TGCAGTGCCCTAGCGGGGGGTTTGAATGAGCAGTTCTTC. This chain joins TRBV20-1 and TRBJ2-1, with 11 positions matching TRBD2. V was pared by 6 bases and J by 7 bases, with 5 bases of the junction left unmatched. The CDR3 has 13 amino acids. Per germline, CDR1 DFQATT and CDR2 SNEGSKA (reference sequence).